Below are 10 T cell receptor beta chains sequenced from a single sample in a study of regulatory T cells in long-lasting Graves disease. Described time point: newly diagnosed GD, antithyroid drugs for less than 3 months. RNA extracted from PBMCs served as the sequencing template. Relying on iRepertoire HTBI primers and Arm-PCR of CDR3 regions, the team built TCR beta libraries. One entry per CDR3 protein, called by TCRdb with MiXCR from the multiplex PCR reads. The sample holds over 350,000 distinct CDR3 sequences, 14% to 15% seen once. Separately, the same data were catalogued under a study of T cells in Graves' hyperthyroidism and ophthalmopathy.

Sequencing was performed on peripheral blood mononuclear cells (PBMCs), taken at new diagnosis, from a patient treated with antithyroid drugs. The source of these receptors is a woman aged 40 to 50 with Graves disease.

This clonotype was found many times. The genes are TRBV5-1 and TRBJ2-1; TRBD1 is a possible D gene (6 bases). Per germline, CDR1 SGHRS and CDR2 YFSETQ. The germline V and J ends were trimmed by 1 base and 6 bases, with 14 bases remaining between them. The CDR3 length is 15 residues. CDR3 in amino acids: CASSLRAGDLNEQFF. DNA for the CDR3: TGCGCCAGCAGCTTGCGGGCAGGGGACCTCAATGAGCAGTTCTTC.

This clonotype was seen repeatedly, ten times or more. This sequence joins TRBV7-8 and TRBJ2-4, with D possibly matching TRBD1 (6 bases). In germline, CDR1 is SGHVS, CDR2 FQNEAQ. This CDR3 comprises 14 residues. With 5 bases removed from V and 6 bases from J, the gap between germline ends came to 14 bases. This CDR3 is CASSPRQGINIQYF. The CDR3 DNA follows: TGTGCCAGCAGCCCTCGCCAGGGGATAAACATTCAGTACTTC.

The chain uses TRBV29-1 and TRBJ2-4, with D perhaps TRBD2 (5 bases). Trimming removed 5 bases from V and 8 bases from J, with 22 bases in between. The CDR3 length is 15 residues. Germline V lookup: CDR1 SQVTM, CDR2 ANQGSEA. The CDR3 DNA follows: TGCAGCGTTAATGACCCCGGGAAGGCGGTGGACATTCAGTACTTC. Its protein product is CSVNDPGKAVDIQYF.

This clonotype was observed at least ten times. The DNA for the CDR3 is TGTGCCAGCAGTTTAGTGATTTCGGAGACCCAGTACTTC. It yields the protein CASSLVISETQYF. The gene calls are TRBV12-3 or TRBV12-4 and TRBJ2-5; no reliable D call. This CDR3 is 13 amino acids long. Trimming took off 1 base at V and 5 bases at J, with 8 bases between the two ends.

This chain uses TRBV20-1 with TRBJ2-2, with no clear D. From germline, CDR1 is DFQATT and CDR2 SNEGSKA (reference sequence). Trimming took off 6 bases at V and 8 bases at J, with 4 bases between the two ends. The CDR3 runs 9 residues. The CDR3 nucleotides are TGCAGTGCCCCTGGGGAGCTGTTTTTT. Translation: CSAPGELFF.

This clonotype was seen at least ten times. For the CDR3, the DNA is TGTGCCAGCAGTCTAGCGGGAGCTGGAGCCAATGAGCAGTTCTTC. Its translation is CASSLAGAGANEQFF. The genes are TRBV7-3 and TRBJ2-1, with 10 bases aligning to TRBD2. The V gene end was trimmed by 6 bases and the J gene end by 6 bases; junction bases not matched to a gene: 8. There are 15 residues in the CDR3. Germline CDR1 is SGHTA and CDR2 is FQGTGA.

This clonotype was seen a handful of times. The chain joins TRBV7-3 to TRBJ2-7, with D uncertain. This CDR3 has 14 residues. The V and J ends lost 2 bases and 4 bases respectively, with 12 bases between them. Germline V gives CDR1 SGHTA, CDR2 FQGTGA. The CDR3 here is CASSLYLILYEQYF. The DNA of the CDR3 is TGTGCCAGCAGCTTATATCTTATTCTGTACGAGCAGTACTTC.

This clonotype was seen repeatedly, ten times or more. The rearrangement links TRBV11-2 to TRBJ2-7; D may be TRBD1 (6 bases). The germline V gene has CDR1 SGHAT and CDR2 FQNNGV. V gave up 3 bases and J gave up 1 base, with 22 bases separating them. The CDR3 spans 18 residues. This chain's CDR3 is CASSFNAGVRYGSYEQYF. The CDR3 DNA follows: TGTGCCAGCAGCTTTAACGCAGGGGTGAGGTATGGTTCCTACGAGCAGTACTTC.

This clonotype was detected a few times. Here the CDR3 reads CASSLYADSLSTGELFF. The CDR3 nucleotides read TGTGCCAGCAGCTTATACGCGGACAGTTTATCCACCGGGGAGCTGTTTTTT. J is TRBJ2-2 and V is TRBV7-9; D is possibly TRBD1 (6 bases). The ends were cut back, 2 bases at V and 4 bases at J, with 17 bases in the middle. The CDR3 spans 17 residues. Germline CDR1 SEHNR, CDR2 FQNEAQ (reference sequence).

At least ten counts were recorded for this clonotype. The chain combines TRBV29-1 with TRBJ2-1, with no clear D. Deletions cut 0 bases from V and 10 bases from J, with 7 bases between. Germline CDR1 is SQVTM and CDR2 is ANQGSEA. The CDR3 has 11 amino acids. CDR3 coding DNA: TGCAGCGTTGAAGATTGGAACGAGCAGTTCTTC. This codes for CSVEDWNEQFF.